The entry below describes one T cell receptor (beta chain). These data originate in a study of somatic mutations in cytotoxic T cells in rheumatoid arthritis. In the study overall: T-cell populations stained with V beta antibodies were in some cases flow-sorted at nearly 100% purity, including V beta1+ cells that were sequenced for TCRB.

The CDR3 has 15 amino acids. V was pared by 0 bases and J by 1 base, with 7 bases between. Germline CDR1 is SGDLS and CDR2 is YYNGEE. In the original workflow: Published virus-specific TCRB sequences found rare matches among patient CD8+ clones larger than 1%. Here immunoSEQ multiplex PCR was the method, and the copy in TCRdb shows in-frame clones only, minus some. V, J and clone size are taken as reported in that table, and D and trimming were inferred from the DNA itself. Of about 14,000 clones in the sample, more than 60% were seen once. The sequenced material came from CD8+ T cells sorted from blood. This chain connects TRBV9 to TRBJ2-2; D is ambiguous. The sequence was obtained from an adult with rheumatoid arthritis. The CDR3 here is CASSVATRNTGELFF. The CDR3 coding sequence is TGTGCCAGCAGCGTAGCGACCCGGAACACCGGGGAGCTGTTTTTT.